Each of the 10 T cell receptor beta chains below was sequenced from the same sample in a study of blood T cell repertoires in COVID-19. Here immunoSEQ multiplex PCR was the method, and the copy in TCRdb shows in-frame clones only, minus some. The profile shows 53,000 or so clones, about 77% of them singletons. The sample comprised peripheral blood. The origin of the receptors is a man in his sixties or seventies with active or convalescent COVID-19.

The rearrangement joins TRBV7-9 to TRBJ1-2; 7 bases map to TRBD1. Germline trimming cut 3 bases from V and 7 bases from J; bases unmatched to any gene: 2. This CDR3 is built from 12 residues. Germline-derived CDR1 and CDR2 are SEHNR and FQNEAQ (reference sequence). In DNA form, the CDR3 reads TGTGCCAGCAGCTTGGCAGGGGGTGGCTACACCTTC. Translated, it gives CASSLAGGGYTF.

The CDR3 nucleotides are TGTGCCAGCAGTTTATCAGGGCCCCTAAAGAGGGGGTATGGCTACACCTTC. It encodes CASSLSGPLKRGYGYTF. The chain combines TRBV28 with TRBJ1-2; tentative D call: TRBD1 (6 bases). CDR1 is MDHEN and CDR2 is SYDVKM in the germline V gene. The CDR3 has 17 residues. Between the trimmed V and J ends, which lost 1 base and 5 bases, there was a span of 20 bases.

The sample holds a few counts of this clone. One end of the junction varies from germline; a read error may be responsible. The V gene is TRBV7-7, the J gene TRBJ2-1; 12 nucleotides agree with TRBD2. Per germline, CDR1 SSHAT and CDR2 FNYEAQ (reference sequence). The CDR3 has 16 amino acids. CDR3 DNA sequence: TGTGCTAGCAGCCCGGGCGGACTAGCGGGAATCGGTGAGCAGTTCTTC. Its translation: CASSPGGLAGIGEQFF.

The CDR3 nucleotides are TGTGCCAGCAGCGAACGGACAGGGAAAGCTTTCTTT. This translates into CASSERTGKAFF. The gene calls are TRBV6-2 or TRBV6-3 and TRBJ1-1; 8 nucleotides line up with TRBD1. The CDR3 sequence is 12 residues long. Trimming at V came to 6 bases and at J to 9 bases, leaving 6 bases not matched to a gene. Germline V gene sequence: CDR1 MNHEY, CDR2 SVGEGT.

V usage is TRBV21-1 and J usage is TRBJ1-2; TRBD1, as called in the table, went unchecked against the DNA. TRBV21-1 is listed as a pseudogene. This CDR3 contains 14 residues. The CDR3 protein is CASSKAGQGYGYTF. The CDR3 DNA sequence: TGTGCCAGCAGCAAAGCGGGACAGGGTTACGGCTACACCTTC.

The chain employs TRBV5-1 and TRBJ1-1; D is unresolved. The V gene lost 4 bases and the J gene lost 4 bases, with 11 bases spanning the gap. This CDR3 region has 13 residues. CDR1 SGHRS and CDR2 YFSETQ come from the germline V gene. CDR3 nucleotides: TGCGCCAGCAGCCGCCGCGGCGCCACTGAAGCTTTCTTT. The encoded protein is CASSRRGATEAFF.

The CDR3, as DNA: TGTGCCAGCAGCCAAGGACAGAACACCGGGGAGCTGTTTTTT. Amino acid sequence: CASSQGQNTGELFF. The rearrangement joins TRBV4-2 to TRBJ2-2; D not resolved. The germline V gene encodes CDR1 LGHNA and CDR2 YNFKEQ. CDR3 size: 14 residues. The V gene lost 1 base and the J gene lost 1 base, with 4 bases spanning the gap.

This clone was counted between two and nine times. This rearrangement joins TRBV7-2 to TRBJ2-1; TRBD2 matches at 9 bases. Trimming removed 5 bases from V and 5 bases from J; junction bases left unmatched: 4. This CDR3 is 14 amino acids long. From germline, CDR1 is SGHTA and CDR2 FQGNSA. As DNA, the CDR3 is TGTGCCAGCAGCCTGGGACTAGCAAACAATGAGCAGTTCTTC. Its translation is CASSLGLANNEQFF.

The V gene is TRBV5-1, the J gene TRBJ2-5, with D possibly TRBD1 on 6 matching bases. The CDR3 sequence is 13 residues long. Germline assignment: CDR1 SGHRS and CDR2 YFSETQ. V dropped 4 bases and J dropped 5 bases, with 12 bases sitting between them. The CDR3 DNA is TGCGCCAGCAGCCCATACAGGGCTGAGACCCAGTACTTC. This gives the protein CASSPYRAETQYF. The whole variable domain, remainder taken from reference TRBV5-1 and TRBJ2-5, is KAGVTQTPRYLIKTRGQQVTLSCSPISGHRSVSWYQQTPGQGLQFLFEYFSETQRNKGNFPGRFSGRQFSNSRSEMNVSTLELGDSALYLCASSPYRAETQYFGPGTRLLVL.

The chain links TRBV7-2 to TRBJ2-5, with TRBD2 matching 8 bases. Germline V lookup: CDR1 SGHTA, CDR2 FQGNSA. The J segment lost 6 bases and the V segment lost 5 bases, leaving 11 bases of the junction unmatched. CDR3 length equals 15 residues. This CDR3 reads CASSPGGGFGQTQYF. CDR3 DNA: TGTGCCAGCAGCCCCGGGGGGGGTTTCGGTCAGACCCAGTACTTC.